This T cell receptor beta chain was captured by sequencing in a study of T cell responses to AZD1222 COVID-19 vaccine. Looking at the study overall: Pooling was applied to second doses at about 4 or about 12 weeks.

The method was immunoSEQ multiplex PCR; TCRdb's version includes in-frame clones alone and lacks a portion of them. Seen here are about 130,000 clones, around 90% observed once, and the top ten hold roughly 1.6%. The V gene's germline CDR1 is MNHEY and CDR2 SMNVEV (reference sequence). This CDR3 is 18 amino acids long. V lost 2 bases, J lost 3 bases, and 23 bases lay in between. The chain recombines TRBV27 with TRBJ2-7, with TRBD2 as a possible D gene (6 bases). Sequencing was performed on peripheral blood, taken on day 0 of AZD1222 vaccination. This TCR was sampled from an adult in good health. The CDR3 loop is CASSLRRVPMMGGYEQYF. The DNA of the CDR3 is TGTGCCAGCAGTTTACGGAGGGTGCCGATGATGGGGGGCTACGAGCAGTACTTC.